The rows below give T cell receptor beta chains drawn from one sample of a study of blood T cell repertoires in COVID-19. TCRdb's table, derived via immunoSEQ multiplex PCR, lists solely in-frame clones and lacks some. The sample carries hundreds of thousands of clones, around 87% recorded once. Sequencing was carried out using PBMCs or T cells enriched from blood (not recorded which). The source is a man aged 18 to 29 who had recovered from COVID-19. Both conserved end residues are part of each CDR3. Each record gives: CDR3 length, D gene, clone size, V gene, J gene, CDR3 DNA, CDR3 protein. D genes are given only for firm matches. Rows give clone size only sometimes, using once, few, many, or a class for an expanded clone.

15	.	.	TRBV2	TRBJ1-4	TGTGCCAGCAGTTCACCGGGGACCGGGGGAGAAAAACTGTTTTTT	CASSSPGTGGEKLFF
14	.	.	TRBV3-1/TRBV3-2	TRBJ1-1	TGTGCCAGTACAGGTCTACCAATGAACACTGAAGCTTTCTTT	CASTGLPMNTEAFF
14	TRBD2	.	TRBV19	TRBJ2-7	TGTTCTTCTAGCGGGAGTATTGGGTCCTACGAGCAGTACTTC	CSSSGSIGSYEQYF
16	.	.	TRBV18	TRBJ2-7	TGTGCCAGCTCACCCCCAGCGGGCGAAAGCTCCTACGAGCAGTACTTC	CASSPPAGESSYEQYF
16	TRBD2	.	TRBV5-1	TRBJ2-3	TGCGCCAGCAGCTTGTCTAGCGGGAGGAGGACAGATACGCAGTATTTT	CASSLSSGRRTDTQYF
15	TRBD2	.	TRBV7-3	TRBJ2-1	TGTGCCAGCAGCCCGGGACTAGCGGGGGGGCGAGAGCAGTTCTTC	CASSPGLAGGREQFF
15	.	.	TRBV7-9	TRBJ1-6	TGTGCCAGCAGCTTACGGTCGGGAGATAATTCACCCCTCCACTTT	CASSLRSGDNSPLHF
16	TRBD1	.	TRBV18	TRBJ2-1	TGTGCCAGCTACCCTAGGGCTGGGACAGGGGGTAATGAGCAGTTCTTC	CASYPRAGTGGNEQFF
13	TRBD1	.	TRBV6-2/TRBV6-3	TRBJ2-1	TGTGCCAGCAGTCACAGGGGATACAATGAGCAGTTCTTC	CASSHRGYNEQFF
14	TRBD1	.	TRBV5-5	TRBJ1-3	TGTGCCAGCAGCTTTCAGGGGGCTGGAAACACCATATATTTT	CASSFQGAGNTIYF
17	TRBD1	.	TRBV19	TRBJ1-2	TGTGCCAGTAGTTCCCATCACAAGTCGGGACAGAACTATGGCTACACCTTC	CASSSHHKSGQNYGYTF
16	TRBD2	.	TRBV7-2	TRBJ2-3	TGTGCCAGCAGCTTAGCGGAGGGACTAGCGGGAGTCACGCAGTATTTT	CASSLAEGLAGVTQYF
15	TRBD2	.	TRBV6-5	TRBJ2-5	TGTGCCAGCAGACTTAGCGGGGGCTCACAAGAGACCCAGTACTTC	CASRLSGGSQETQYF
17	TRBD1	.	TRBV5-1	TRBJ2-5	TGCGCCACCTCTCCCCCCGGGACAGGGGGCGCGGGAGAGACCCAGTACTTC	CATSPPGTGGAGETQYF
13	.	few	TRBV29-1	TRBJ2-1	TGCAGCGTTGATGAGGGAAGAAACAATGAGCAGTTCTTC	CSVDEGRNNEQFF
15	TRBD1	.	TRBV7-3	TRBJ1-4	TGTGCCAGCAGCTCCTCCGGACAGGCTAATGAAAAACTGTTTTTT	CASSSSGQANEKLFF
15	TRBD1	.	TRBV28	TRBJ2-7	TGTGCCAGCAGTTCCCACAGGGGGCTCGGTTACGAGCAGTACTTC	CASSSHRGLGYEQYF
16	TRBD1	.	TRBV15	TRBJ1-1	TGTGCCACCAGCAGAGATCTGGGGTCAGGGGGAACTGAAGCTTTCTTT	CATSRDLGSGGTEAFF
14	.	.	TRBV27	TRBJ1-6	TGTGCCAGCAGTGTATCAGGGGAAGTTTCACCCCTCCACTTT	CASSVSGEVSPLHF
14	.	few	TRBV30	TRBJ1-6	TGTGCCTGGAGTCCGGGCCAGGGTAATTCACCCCTCCACTTT	CAWSPGQGNSPLHF
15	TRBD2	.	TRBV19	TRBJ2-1	TGTGCCAGTCGGGAGACTAGCGGGAGAACCTCTGAGCAGTTCTTC	CASRETSGRTSEQFF
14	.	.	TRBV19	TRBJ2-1	TGTGCCAGTAGGACAGACCCCCAGAATTTTAGGCAGTTCTTC	CASRTDPQNFRQFF
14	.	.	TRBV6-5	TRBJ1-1	TGTGCCAGCAGCACCCAGGATGAAAACACTGAAGCTTTCTTT	CASSTQDENTEAFF
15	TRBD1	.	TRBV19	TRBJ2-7	TGTGCCAGTAGTTTACGGACAGGGATAAGGTACGAGCAGTACTTC	CASSLRTGIRYEQYF
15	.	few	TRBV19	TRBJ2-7	TGTGCCAGTAGTAGAGGGTCGACGTTGTCCTACGAGCAGTACTTC	CASSRGSTLSYEQYF
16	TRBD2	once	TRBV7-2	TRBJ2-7	TGTGCCAGCAGCCAGACCGGGACTAGCGGCTCCTACGAGCAGTACTTC	CASSQTGTSGSYEQYF
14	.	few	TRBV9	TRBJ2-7	TGTGCCAGCGGGGGGCACGCGGGGGCCTACGAGCAGTACTTC	CASGGHAGAYEQYF
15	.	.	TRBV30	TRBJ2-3	TGTGCCTGGAGTGTGGCTAGCGCCTTCACAGATACGCAGTATTTT	CAWSVASAFTDTQYF
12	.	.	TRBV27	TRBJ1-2	TGTGCCAGCTCCCTAGGGGGTAGTGGCTACACCTTC	CASSLGGSGYTF
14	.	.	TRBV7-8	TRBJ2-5	TGTGCCAGCAGCTCCCAGGTACTCGAGGGGACCCAGTACTTC	CASSSQVLEGTQYF
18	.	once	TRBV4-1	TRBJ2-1	TGCGCCAGCAGCCAAGGACTAGGGTACACCCCCTCCTACAATGAGCAGTTCTTC	CASSQGLGYTPSYNEQFF
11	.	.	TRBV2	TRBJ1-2	TGTGCCAGCGGGCGCCACGATGGCTACACCTTC	CASGRHDGYTF
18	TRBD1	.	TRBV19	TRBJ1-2	TGTGCCAGTAGTAAAGGGACAGGAGGACCCGGGGGTAACTATGGCTACACCTTC	CASSKGTGGPGGNYGYTF
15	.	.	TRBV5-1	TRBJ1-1	TGCGCCAGCAGCTTGGGACAGGCGTTCCAGGTTGAAGCTTTCTTT	CASSLGQAFQVEAFF
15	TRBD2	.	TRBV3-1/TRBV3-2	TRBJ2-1	TGTGCCAGCGGCGTAGCGGGGGCCGGGCTATATGAGCAGTTCTTC	CASGVAGAGLYEQFF
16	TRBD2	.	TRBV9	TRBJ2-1	TGTGCCAGCAGCGTATTAGCGGGGAGCTCCTACAATGAGCAGTTCTTC	CASSVLAGSSYNEQFF
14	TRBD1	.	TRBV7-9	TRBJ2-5	TGTGCCAGCAGCTTAAAGGGGGCAGGGGAGACCCAGTACTTC	CASSLKGAGETQYF
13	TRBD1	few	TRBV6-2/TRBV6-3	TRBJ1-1	TGTGCCAGCAGTCCGGGACAGTATCCTGAAGCTTTCTTT	CASSPGQYPEAFF
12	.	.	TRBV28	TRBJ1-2	TGTGCCAGCAGTTTGGCAGGGGTTGGCTACACCTTC	CASSLAGVGYTF
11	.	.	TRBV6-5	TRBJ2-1	TGTGCCACTTGGGGGGTAAATGAGCAGTTCTTC	CATWGVNEQFF
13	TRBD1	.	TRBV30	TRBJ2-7	TGTGCCTGGGGTCGACAGGGGGCGGACGAGCAGTACTTC	CAWGRQGADEQYF
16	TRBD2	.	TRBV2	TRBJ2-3	TGTGCCAGCATTAGCGGGGTTCTCGACACACACGATACGCAGTATTTT	CASISGVLDTHDTQYF
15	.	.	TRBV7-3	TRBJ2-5	TGTGCCAGCAGCTTAGAGGGCGGGGGCGTAGAGACCCAGTACTTC	CASSLEGGGVETQYF